This TCR beta chain was sequenced for a study of blood T cell repertoires in COVID-19. Study-wide context: The United States, Italy and Spain provided the acute and convalescent COVID-19 samples.

Under the authors' procedure: It was from reference gene primer amplification that nucleated cell counts were estimated. This table comes from immunoSEQ multiplex PCR, and its TCRdb copy is limited to in-frame clones, with some not included. The V and J calls and clone size are taken from that table; D and trimming were inferred from the DNA. The sample has under 200,000 clones, more than 90% seen once. With 3 bases removed from V and 3 bases from J, the gap between germline ends came to 8 bases. Germline CDR1 is LGHNA and CDR2 is YSLEER. The CDR3 is made up of 14 amino acids. The chain recombines TRBV4-3 with TRBJ2-2; D is perhaps TRBD1 (5 bases). The specimen was peripheral blood. The receptor was isolated from a middle-aged man with acute or convalescent COVID-19. The chain's CDR3 is CASSHRQYTGELFF. Written as DNA, the CDR3 is TGCGCCAGCAGCCATAGACAGTACACCGGGGAGCTGTTTTTT.